This is a list of T cell receptor beta chains from one sample in a study of neurological immune-mediated disorders. TCRdb re-called the 5' RACE reads with MiXCR, one entry per CDR3 protein. Of some 30,000 distinct CDR3 sequences listed, about 12% were seen once; the top ten hold around 2.5%. Sequenced input: PBMCs. The receptors were gathered from a woman in her thirties or forties in good health. Each CDR3 is given with its conserved first and last residue. D genes are given only for firm matches. Where a row states a size, it is once, few, many or the class of an expanded clone; other rows omit it.

v_call: TRBV10-2
clone_size: many
d_call: -
j_call: TRBJ1-1
cdr3_nt: TGCGCCAGCAGTGAACACCCCCCAGGGACCACTGAAGCTTTCTTT
cdr3_aa: CASSEHPPGTTEAFF

v_call: TRBV20-1
clone_size: many
d_call: -
j_call: TRBJ1-5
cdr3_nt: TGCAGTGCGTTCGGAAGTGGGAATCAGCCCCAGCATTTT
cdr3_aa: CSAFGSGNQPQHF

v_call: TRBV6-1
clone_size: medium-sized
d_call: -
j_call: TRBJ1-3
cdr3_nt: TGTGCCAGCAGTGATGGAGTCTCTGGAAACACCATATATTTT
cdr3_aa: CASSDGVSGNTIYF

v_call: TRBV5-1
clone_size: many
d_call: TRBD1
j_call: TRBJ1-1
cdr3_nt: TGCGCCAGTAAAAGAGGACAGGGGAACACTGAAGCTTTCTTT
cdr3_aa: CASKRGQGNTEAFF

v_call: TRBV12-3/TRBV12-4
clone_size: many
d_call: TRBD1
j_call: TRBJ1-5
cdr3_nt: TGTGCCAGCAGAGTCGGGACAGATCAGCCCCAGCATTTT
cdr3_aa: CASRVGTDQPQHF

v_call: TRBV6-5
clone_size: many
d_call: TRBD1
j_call: TRBJ1-1
cdr3_nt: TGTGCCAGCAGCCTGGGACAGTACACTGAAGCTTTCTTT
cdr3_aa: CASSLGQYTEAFF

v_call: TRBV10-3
clone_size: many
d_call: TRBD2
j_call: TRBJ2-2
cdr3_nt: TGTGCCATCCGCGGAGCGGGAGGGACGAACACCGGGGAGCTGTTTTTT
cdr3_aa: CAIRGAGGTNTGELFF

v_call: TRBV12-3/TRBV12-4
clone_size: -
d_call: -
j_call: TRBJ1-1
cdr3_nt: TGTGCCACTGCTCGGGGGGCTAGGACTGAAGCTTTCTTT
cdr3_aa: CATARGARTEAFF

v_call: TRBV20-1
clone_size: many
d_call: -
j_call: TRBJ2-1
cdr3_nt: TGCAGTGCTAGAGATCAGGATTGGGGCAGGGTTGTGGGGCAGTTCTTC
cdr3_aa: CSARDQDWGRVVGQFF

v_call: TRBV28
clone_size: many
d_call: TRBD2
j_call: TRBJ2-1
cdr3_nt: TGTGCCAGCAGTTTAAGGCTAGCGGGGGGGCCCAATGAGCAGTTCTTC
cdr3_aa: CASSLRLAGGPNEQFF

v_call: TRBV20-1
clone_size: many
d_call: TRBD1
j_call: TRBJ1-4
cdr3_nt: TGCAGTGCTCGTAACGCCGGGACAGGGGACGAAAAACTGTTTTTT
cdr3_aa: CSARNAGTGDEKLFF

v_call: TRBV6-2/TRBV6-3
clone_size: many
d_call: -
j_call: TRBJ2-7
cdr3_nt: TGTGCCAGCAGTTACGGGGGCGAGCAGTACTTC
cdr3_aa: CASSYGGEQYF

v_call: TRBV15
clone_size: many
d_call: -
j_call: TRBJ2-1
cdr3_nt: TGTGCCACCAGCAGACTTCACAATGAGCAGTTCTTC
cdr3_aa: CATSRLHNEQFF

v_call: TRBV20-1
clone_size: many
d_call: TRBD1
j_call: TRBJ2-7
cdr3_nt: TGCAGTGCCCTGCCGGGACAGGGGGTTGTCGAGCAGTACTTC
cdr3_aa: CSALPGQGVVEQYF

v_call: TRBV5-1
clone_size: -
d_call: TRBD1
j_call: TRBJ1-4
cdr3_nt: TGCGCCAGCAGCCAGGACAGGGTTGATGAAAACCTGTTTTTT
cdr3_aa: CASSQDRVDENLFF

v_call: TRBV20-1
clone_size: medium-sized
d_call: -
j_call: TRBJ1-4
cdr3_nt: TGCAGTGCCACTCGGGGGTACACTAATGAAAAACTGTTTTTT
cdr3_aa: CSATRGYTNEKLFF

v_call: TRBV9
clone_size: many
d_call: TRBD1
j_call: TRBJ2-1
cdr3_nt: TGTGCCAGCAGCGCCCCTCTCCGGGACAGGGGTTACAATGAGCAGTTCTTC
cdr3_aa: CASSAPLRDRGYNEQFF

v_call: TRBV2
clone_size: -
d_call: TRBD2
j_call: TRBJ2-5
cdr3_nt: TGTGCCAGCAGTGAGAAGCGGGGGGGCCTCTTGTCGGAGACCCAGTACTTC
cdr3_aa: CASSEKRGGLLSETQYF

v_call: TRBV12-3/TRBV12-4
clone_size: medium-sized
d_call: -
j_call: TRBJ1-6
cdr3_nt: TGTGCCAGCAGTTTATCAACAGGTTGGAATTCACCCCTCCACTTT
cdr3_aa: CASSLSTGWNSPLHF

v_call: TRBV5-1
clone_size: -
d_call: TRBD2
j_call: TRBJ2-1
cdr3_nt: TGCGCCAGCGCCCTTAGGGCTAGCGGGGTTAATGAGCAGTTCTTC
cdr3_aa: CASALRASGVNEQFF

v_call: TRBV7-3
clone_size: many
d_call: -
j_call: TRBJ1-1
cdr3_nt: TGTGCCAGCAGCTTAAGAGGGGAGGGGCAAGAAGCTTTCTTT
cdr3_aa: CASSLRGEGQEAFF

v_call: TRBV5-1
clone_size: many
d_call: TRBD1
j_call: TRBJ2-1
cdr3_nt: TGCGCCAGCAGCTTGGAGGGACAGGACTACAATGAGCAGTTCTTC
cdr3_aa: CASSLEGQDYNEQFF

v_call: TRBV7-8
clone_size: many
d_call: TRBD1
j_call: TRBJ2-5
cdr3_nt: TGTGCCAGCAGCTTCGGGACAGGGGGTGGAAAGACCCAGTACTTC
cdr3_aa: CASSFGTGGGKTQYF

v_call: TRBV5-1
clone_size: many
d_call: -
j_call: TRBJ2-2
cdr3_nt: TGCGCCAGCAGCTTGGAGATTGGGACCGGGGAGCTGTTTTTT
cdr3_aa: CASSLEIGTGELFF

v_call: TRBV12-3/TRBV12-4
clone_size: medium-sized
d_call: -
j_call: TRBJ2-1
cdr3_nt: TGTGCCAGCAGCATTGACTCTTACAATGAGCAGTTCTTC
cdr3_aa: CASSIDSYNEQFF

v_call: TRBV7-8
clone_size: -
d_call: TRBD1
j_call: TRBJ2-7
cdr3_nt: TGTGCCAGCAGCTTAACCCAGGGGGCGGGCGAGCAGTACTTC
cdr3_aa: CASSLTQGAGEQYF

v_call: TRBV20-1
clone_size: many
d_call: TRBD1
j_call: TRBJ2-7
cdr3_nt: TGCAGTGCTGGGGACAGGGGATCGGGCGAGCAGTACTTC
cdr3_aa: CSAGDRGSGEQYF